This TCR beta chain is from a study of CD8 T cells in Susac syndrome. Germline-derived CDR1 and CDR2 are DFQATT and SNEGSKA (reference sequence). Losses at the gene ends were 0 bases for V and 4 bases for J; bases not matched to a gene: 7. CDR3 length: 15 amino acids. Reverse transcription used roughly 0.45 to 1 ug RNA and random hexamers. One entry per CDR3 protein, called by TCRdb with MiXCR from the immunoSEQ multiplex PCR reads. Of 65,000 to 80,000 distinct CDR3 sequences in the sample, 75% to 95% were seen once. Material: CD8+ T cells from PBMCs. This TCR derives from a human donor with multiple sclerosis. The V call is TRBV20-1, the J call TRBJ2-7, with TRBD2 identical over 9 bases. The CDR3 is CSARDLAGGPYEQYF. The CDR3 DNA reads TGCAGTGCTAGAGATCTGGCGGGAGGGCCGTACGAGCAGTACTTC.